This is a list of T cell receptor beta chains from one sample in a study of cytomegalovirus exposure and HLA in healthy donors. Repertoires were generated with immunoSEQ multiplex PCR, while TCRdb's copy carries only in-frame clones and drops some. This repertoire shows hundreds of thousands of clones, about nine tenths found once; its top ten account for 1.5% to 2.5%. Material for sequencing was PBMCs. The receptors stem from a woman under 30 in good health and CMV-seropositive. CDR3s include the opening cysteine and the closing phenylalanine or tryptophan. The D gene is left open where the match is weak. Only part of the rows carry a size: once, few, many, or a class if the clone is expanded.

TRBV7-8	.	TRBJ2-7	TRBD1	CASSPRDRGYEQYF	TGTGCCAGCAGCCCCCGGGACAGGGGATACGAGCAGTACTTC
TRBV5-1	.	TRBJ2-1	.	CASSLEPLGDYNEQFF	TGCGCCAGCAGCTTGGAGCCTTTAGGGGACTACAATGAGCAGTTCTTC
TRBV6-6	.	TRBJ1-1	.	CASSLGATNTEAFF	TGTGCCAGCAGTTTAGGGGCTACGAACACTGAAGCTTTCTTT
TRBV28	.	TRBJ2-1	TRBD2	CASSLSAGGPYNEQFF	TGTGCCAGCAGTTTATCAGCGGGAGGGCCCTACAATGAGCAGTTCTTC
TRBV10-3	.	TRBJ2-7	.	CAISESAGKTPPYEQYF	TGTGCCATCAGTGAGTCGGCAGGGAAGACCCCACCCTACGAGCAGTACTTC
TRBV7-6	.	TRBJ2-6	TRBD1	CASSLAYGGTGGARSGANVLTF	TGTGCCAGCAGCTTAGCGTATGGAGGGACAGGGGGCGCCCGCTCTGGGGCCAACGTCCTGACTTTC
TRBV28	.	TRBJ2-7	.	CASRFAGQLVTYEQYF	TGTGCCAGCAGATTTGCGGGACAGCTAGTAACTTACGAGCAGTACTTC
TRBV5-4	.	TRBJ2-1	TRBD2	CASRIGQRGKDEQFF	TGTGCCAGCAGGATCGGACAGCGGGGGAAAGATGAGCAGTTCTTC
TRBV7-6	.	TRBJ2-7	TRBD1	CASSSETGVHEQYF	TGTGCCAGCAGCTCAGAGACAGGGGTCCACGAGCAGTACTTC
TRBV9	.	TRBJ2-3	TRBD2	CASSPLPASGRDTQYF	TGTGCCAGCAGCCCACTTCCGGCTAGCGGGAGAGATACGCAGTATTTT
TRBV5-1	.	TRBJ2-2	TRBD1	CASSQKTGTVTGELFF	TGCGCCAGCAGCCAGAAGACCGGGACAGTAACCGGGGAGCTGTTTTTT
TRBV5-1	few	TRBJ1-2	.	CASSWGLSNYGYTF	TGCGCCAGCAGCTGGGGACTTTCCAACTATGGCTACACCTTC
TRBV28	.	TRBJ2-7	TRBD2	CASSPPISGIRVDEQYF	TGTGCCAGCAGTCCACCAATTAGCGGGATACGTGTCGACGAGCAGTACTTC